The 25 T cell receptor beta chains given below trace back to one sample, sequenced in a study of CD8 T cells in ankylosing spondylitis. Using its own MiXCR run on the 5' RACE reads, TCRdb lists one record per CDR3 protein. The sample comprises some 250,000 distinct CDR3 sequences, roughly a quarter of which are singletons, and less than 0.75% rests with the top ten. The sample consisted of blood, either unsorted or a sorted T cell fraction (not recorded which). The receptors were gathered from a male donor with ankylosing spondylitis or in good health (not recorded which).

This clonotype appeared a few times. The chain employs TRBV10-3 and TRBJ2-5; perhaps TRBD2 as D (5 bases). The germline V gene has CDR1 ENHRY and CDR2 SYGVKD. This CDR3 has 12 amino acids. The ends were cut back, 3 bases at V and 5 bases at J, with 7 bases in the middle. The CDR3 is CAISEREETQYF. The DNA for the CDR3 is TGTGCCATCAGTGAAAGGGAGGAGACCCAGTACTTC.

The table lists this clonotype with many counts. This chain connects TRBV12-3 or TRBV12-4 to TRBJ2-3; weak D call: TRBD1 (6 bases). This CDR3 is built from 14 residues. Trimming took 5 bases from V and 6 from J, leaving 15 bases between them. As DNA, the CDR3 is TGTGCCAGCAGTGCCGACAGGTCGGTCGATACGCAGTATTTT. This encodes CASSADRSVDTQYF.

This clonotype was recorded at least ten times. The rearrangement joins TRBV24-1 to TRBJ2-3; perhaps TRBD2 as D (6 bases). This CDR3 has 16 amino acids. In germline, CDR1 is KGHDR, CDR2 SFDVKD. V was pared by 4 bases and J by 3 bases, with 16 bases between. Written as DNA, the CDR3 is TGTGCCACCAGTGACCCCCTGCGGGGTGGAACAGATACGCAGTATTTT. It encodes CATSDPLRGGTDTQYF.

The gene calls are TRBV20-1 and TRBJ2-3, with TRBD1 matching over 9 bases. The J segment lost 6 bases and the V segment lost 6 bases, leaving 7 bases of the junction unmatched. The CDR3 extends over 13 amino acids. Germline-derived CDR1 and CDR2 are DFQATT and SNEGSKA (reference sequence). The CDR3 reads CSAPGQGEDTQYF. The CDR3 nucleotides read TGCAGTGCCCCGGGACAGGGAGAGGATACGCAGTATTTT.

This clonotype was counted at least ten times. This sequence joins TRBV20-1 and TRBJ2-7, with D possibly matching TRBD2 (6 bases). V was shortened by 4 bases and J by 2 bases, with 15 bases between the two germline ends. CDR1 and CDR2 from the germline V gene are DFQATT and SNEGSKA (reference sequence). This CDR3 comprises 14 residues. In nucleotides, the CDR3 is TGCAGTGCTATCAACGTGCGGGGAGCCTACGAGCAGTACTTC. Residues: CSAINVRGAYEQYF.

This clonotype has just one count. The gene calls are TRBV6-1 and TRBJ1-2, with D perhaps matching TRBD1 (5 bases). CDR3 size: 14 residues. V lost 4 bases, J lost 3 bases, and 12 bases lay in between. CDR1 and CDR2 (germline): MNHNS, SASEGT. The chain's CDR3 is CASSVRDDYYGYTF. The CDR3 DNA reads as TGTGCCAGCAGTGTCCGGGACGATTACTATGGCTACACCTTC.

The chain couples TRBV20-1 to TRBJ2-5, with D possibly TRBD2 on 6 matching bases. V lost 5 bases and J 0 bases, leaving 13 bases between the germline ends. The CDR3 has 14 residues. Germline V lookup: CDR1 DFQATT, CDR2 SNEGSKA (reference sequence). Here the CDR3 DNA reads TGCAGTGCTCCGGACTACGGGTACCAAGAGACCCAGTACTTC. Translating gives CSAPDYGYQETQYF.

This clonotype was detected ten times or more. The chain couples TRBV5-1 to TRBJ2-2; D remains ambiguous. V shed 0 bases and J shed 7 bases, with 13 bases lying between them. The CDR3 extends over 15 amino acids. Germline V gene data show CDR1 as SGHRS and CDR2 as YFSETQ. Here the CDR3 DNA reads TGCGCCAGCAGCTTGGCCTCGACTTCTGGCGGGGAGCTGTTTTTT. It yields the protein CASSLASTSGGELFF. Drawing the rest from reference TRBV5-1 and TRBJ2-2, the complete variable domain is KAGVTQTPRYLIKTRGQQVTLSCSPISGHRSVSWYQQTPGQGLQFLFEYFSETQRNKGNFPGRFSGRQFSNSRSEMNVSTLELGDSALYLCASSLASTSGGELFFGEGSRLTVL.

This clonotype came up many times. This chain joins TRBV20-1 and TRBJ2-4, with 8 bases fitting TRBD1. The CDR3 covers 14 residues. V gave up 4 bases and J gave up 8 bases; unmatched junction bases: 10. Germline V gives CDR1 DFQATT, CDR2 SNEGSKA (reference sequence). As DNA, the CDR3 is TGCAGTGCTACAAAAACAGGGGGAGCGGACATTCAGTACTTC. Its protein product is CSATKTGGADIQYF.

This clonotype has a count of ten or more. The rearrangement links TRBV7-3 to TRBJ2-3; no definite D call. Germline loops: CDR1 SGHTA, CDR2 FQGTGA. V was clipped by 5 bases and J by 9 bases, with 15 bases between them. The CDR3 length is 13 residues. CDR3 DNA: TGTGCCAGCAGCCAACACTCCCTGGGCACGCAGTATTTT. This encodes CASSQHSLGTQYF.

The chain uses TRBV2 and TRBJ2-5, with TRBD2 matching 8 bases. This CDR3 is 15 amino acids long. From germline, CDR1 is SNHLY and CDR2 FYNNEI. V shed 10 bases, J shed 1 base, and the junction held 11 bases outside the gene matches. The CDR3 DNA reads as TGTGCCACCGGGGGGGGGGACACGACCCAAGAGACCCAGTACTTC. Its translation: CATGGGDTTQETQYF.

The V and J genes are TRBV20-1 and TRBJ2-3, with 9 nucleotides matching TRBD1. The V and J ends lost 5 bases and 5 bases, in that order; junction bases with no gene match: 11. CDR1 is DFQATT, CDR2 SNEGSKA, per germline (reference sequence). This CDR3 comprises 15 residues. DNA for the CDR3: TGCAGTGCTTTCACAGGGGGCGAGGTGATAGATACGCAGTATTTT. Translating it yields CSAFTGGEVIDTQYF.

V and J are TRBV4-1 and TRBJ2-5; D perhaps matches TRBD2 (5 bases). V was cut by 4 bases and J by 5 bases, with 14 bases left in between. Germline V lookup: CDR1 MGHRA, CDR2 YSYEKL. This CDR3 is built from 14 residues. The CDR3 is CASSPEEAPETQYF. The CDR3 DNA follows: TGCGCCAGCAGCCCTGAGGAGGCGCCGGAGACCCAGTACTTC.

The sample holds many counts of this clonotype. V gene TRBV7-9 combines with J gene TRBJ1-1; D is unresolved. The CDR3 is 13 amino acids. Germline-derived CDR1 and CDR2 are SEHNR and FQNEAQ (reference sequence). V lost 1 base and J 4 bases, leaving 7 bases between the germline ends. DNA for the CDR3: TGTGCCAGCAGCTTAGAGTATAGCACTGAAGCTTTCTTT. Its protein product is CASSLEYSTEAFF.

This clonotype was seen repeatedly, ten times or more. This chain joins TRBV4-1 and TRBJ1-5, with 7 bases fitting TRBD1. Unmatched junction bases numbered 7, after V lost 6 bases and J lost 2 bases. CDR3 length: 15 residues. Germline V gene sequence: CDR1 MGHRA, CDR2 YSYEKL. The CDR3 region has the DNA TGCGCCAGCAGGGCGACCACAGGGGGCAATCAGCCCCAGCATTTT. Its protein is CASRATTGGNQPQHF.

The CDR3 sequence is CAISEEASEETQYF. The CDR3 region has the DNA TGTGCCATCAGTGAGGAGGCTAGTGAGGAGACCCAGTACTTC. The chain is built from TRBV10-3 and TRBJ2-5; unclear D gene. Germline V gene sequence: CDR1 ENHRY, CDR2 SYGVKD. This CDR3 has 14 amino acids. The V end was cut by 2 bases, the J end by 5 bases, with 12 bases between.

The chain couples TRBV24-1 to TRBJ1-2; no firm D call. Trimming pared 2 bases from V and 8 bases from J, leaving 8 bases between. There are 12 residues in the CDR3. In germline, CDR1 is KGHDR, CDR2 SFDVKD. The CDR3 DNA reads as TGTGCCACCAGTGATTACGGGTACGGCTACACCTTC. Translated: CATSDYGYGYTF.

This clonotype was recorded at least ten times. This chain uses TRBV24-1 with TRBJ2-7; 9 nucleotides match TRBD1. Germline V gene lookup returns CDR1 KGHDR and CDR2 SFDVKD. The CDR3 consists of 15 residues. With V trimmed by 5 bases and J by 3 bases, 7 bases remained unmatched. The CDR3 spells CATSARRGQGYEQYF. In DNA, the CDR3 is TGTGCCACCAGTGCCCGTCGGGGACAGGGCTACGAGCAGTACTTC.

The table lists this clonotype with many counts. The chain joins TRBV13 to TRBJ2-3; the match to TRBD2 covers 9 bases. The CDR3 is 16 residues long. J was trimmed by 5 bases and V by 6 bases; bases with no gene match: 12. Germline V gives CDR1 PRHDT, CDR2 FYEKMQ (reference sequence). The CDR3 sequence: CASSNSLAGLRDTQYF. Here the CDR3 DNA reads TGTGCCAGCAGTAATTCCCTAGCGGGGCTGAGAGATACGCAGTATTTT.

The V call is TRBV20-1, the J call TRBJ1-2; D gene ambiguous. CDR1 and CDR2 (germline): DFQATT, SNEGSKA (reference sequence). Trimming cost V 3 bases and J 7 bases, with 12 bases left between them. This CDR3 has 12 residues. In DNA form, the CDR3 reads TGCAGTGCTAGTCAATCTGGGTTTGGCTACACCTTC. Amino acids: CSASQSGFGYTF.

The chain has TRBV27 and TRBJ2-7; maybe TRBD2 (6 bases). The V end was cut by 6 bases, the J end by 4 bases, with 19 bases between. Per the germline V gene, CDR1 is MNHEY and CDR2 is SMNVEV (reference sequence). The CDR3 length is 15 residues. The CDR3: CASSLTGVGGYEQYF. CDR3 nucleotide sequence: TGTGCCAGCAGCTTAACAGGTGTCGGGGGTTACGAGCAGTACTTC.

A remark on this clonotype: With a much larger clone just one base away, this may be a read error. The V call is TRBV20-1, the J call TRBJ2-7; D is perhaps TRBD1 (5 bases). The CDR3 contains 14 residues. Germline V gene sequence: CDR1 DFQATT, CDR2 SNEGSKA (reference sequence). The CDR3 DNA reads as TGCAATGCTAAAGCGCGACAGCTTGGTCACGAGCAGTACTTC. Its protein is CNAKARQLGHEQYF.

CDR3 bases: TGTGCCAGCGGGAAGGAGTTCGGGGAGCTGTTTTTT. Protein sequence: CASGKEFGELFF. This chain links TRBV25-1 with TRBJ2-2; D unclear. CDR1 is MGHDK, CDR2 SYGVNS, per germline. Deletions cut 8 bases from V and 7 bases from J, with 11 bases between. This CDR3 has 12 residues.

The chain combines TRBV29-1 with TRBJ1-1; D is unresolved. V was pared by 3 bases and J by 5 bases, with 13 bases between. CDR3 length: 13 residues. Germline V lookup: CDR1 SQVTM, CDR2 ANQGSEA. CDR3 residues: CSVEAELGTEAFF. CDR3 coding DNA: TGCAGCGTTGAGGCGGAGCTTGGGACTGAAGCTTTCTTT.

This clonotype was detected ten times or more. The rearrangement joins TRBV20-1 to TRBJ1-4, with TRBD1 identical over 9 bases. The V segment lost 0 bases and the J segment 15 bases; nucleotides outside the gene matches: 11. This CDR3 contains 14 residues. Germline V CDR1 and CDR2: DFQATT, SNEGSKA (reference sequence). The CDR3 loop is CSARDWARTGEMFF. The DNA of the CDR3 is TGCAGTGCTAGAGATTGGGCAAGGACAGGGGAAATGTTTTTT.